Listed below are T cell receptor beta chains from one sample, sequenced in a study of blood T cell repertoires in COVID-19. The table came from immunoSEQ multiplex PCR; TCRdb's copy has only in-frame clones and leaves some out. The profile shows fewer than 500,000 clones, around 89% of them singletons. Sequencing used PBMCs or T cells enriched from blood (not recorded which). The receptors stem from a man between 25 and 39 years old who had recovered from COVID-19. Both conserved end residues are part of each CDR3. Fields, in order: J gene, clone size, V gene, D gene, CDR3 DNA, CDR3 protein. A D gene is named only where the DNA matches it firmly. Expanded clones are given a class, and other clones once, few, many or no size at all.

TRBJ1-3	once	TRBV3-1/TRBV3-2	.	TGTGCCAGCAGGAGCCGAGGGGGCTCTGGAAACACCATATATTTT	CASRSRGGSGNTIYF
TRBJ1-1	.	TRBV28	TRBD1	TGTGCCAGCAGAGATCCGGGACAGATTAACACTGAAGCTTTCTTT	CASRDPGQINTEAFF
TRBJ2-3	.	TRBV3-1/TRBV3-2	TRBD2	TGTGCCAGCAGCCTTAAAGGGGCTAGCGGGAGGGATACGCAGTATTTT	CASSLKGASGRDTQYF
TRBJ2-2	.	TRBV11-1	TRBD1	TGTGCCAGCAGCTTACGAGGACAGGGGAACACCGGGGAGCTGTTTTTT	CASSLRGQGNTGELFF
TRBJ1-2	.	TRBV30	.	TGTGCCTGGAGTGTTGCCACGATCAGCTATGGCTACACCTTC	CAWSVATISYGYTF
TRBJ2-7	.	TRBV28	.	TGTGCCAGCAGCCTCCGAGGAGCCTACGAGCAGTACTTC	CASSLRGAYEQYF
TRBJ1-2	few	TRBV27	.	TGTGCCAGCAGTTCAACTACAGGGGGCTACACCTTC	CASSSTTGGYTF
TRBJ2-2	.	TRBV6-5	TRBD1	TGTGCCGTATCCAGGGGGCTCAACACCGGGGAGCTGTTTTTT	CAVSRGLNTGELFF
TRBJ1-5	.	TRBV2	TRBD1	TGTGCCAGCAGTGAACTGGGACAGGGGGCTGCCCAGCCCCAGCATTTT	CASSELGQGAAQPQHF
TRBJ2-3	.	TRBV15	TRBD1	TGTGCCACCAGCAGAAACAGGGGGAAGGTAGATACGCAGTATTTT	CATSRNRGKVDTQYF
TRBJ2-1	.	TRBV5-1	.	TGCGCCAGCAGCTGGGGGCGGGAGAGGGGGAACAATGAGCAGTTCTTC	CASSWGRERGNNEQFF
TRBJ1-2	few	TRBV5-1	TRBD1	TGCGCCAGCAGCTTGGGGGGGACAGGAGGCTATGGCTACACCTTC	CASSLGGTGGYGYTF
TRBJ1-5	.	TRBV4-1	TRBD1	TGCGCCAGCAGCCAAACCCGACAGGGCGGTCAGCCCCAGCATTTT	CASSQTRQGGQPQHF
TRBJ2-7	.	TRBV28	.	TGTGCCAGCAGTTTACTTCCGGGACTTAACTCCTACGAGCAGTACTTC	CASSLLPGLNSYEQYF
TRBJ1-4	once	TRBV15	TRBD1	TGTGCCACCAGCAGCACCGGGACAGGGGGGTTCGGTAATGAAAAACTGTTTTTT	CATSSTGTGGFGNEKLFF
TRBJ1-1	few	TRBV7-8	.	TGTGCCAGCAGCGACGAGGGGGGGCGCGGCACTGAAGCTTTCTTT	CASSDEGGRGTEAFF
TRBJ1-2	.	TRBV18	.	TGTGCCAGCTCACCACAACAGGGTCTGTTCTATGGCTACACCTTC	CASSPQQGLFYGYTF